The entry below gives a single T cell receptor beta chain sequence along with its context. No antigen is known for it. The data originate from a study of cytomegalovirus exposure and HLA in healthy donors. The CDR3 is made up of 16 amino acids. Germline CDR1 reads SGHVS; CDR2 reads FNYEAQ. The V gene end was trimmed by 0 bases and the J gene end by 9 bases; junction bases not matched to a gene: 10. Study-level results: Owing to their indistinguishability, certain V segments, notably TRBV6-2 and TRBV6-3, were excluded.

PCR primers comprised 60 Vbeta and 13 Jbeta primers. TCRdb keeps only in-frame clones here, not all; method: immunoSEQ multiplex PCR. The data show about 160,000 clones, approximately 86% seen once. Healthy donors of bone marrow made up the group. This TCR was recovered from a woman aged 18-35 years in good health and CMV-seronegative. The sequenced material came from PBMCs. This chain connects TRBV7-6 to TRBJ2-4; 8 nucleotides line up with TRBD1. The CDR3 here is CASSLAPGGNRGIQYF. CDR3 DNA sequence: TGTGCCAGCAGCTTAGCCCCAGGGGGCAACCGAGGCATTCAGTACTTC.